These 29 T cell receptor beta chains were sequenced from one sample in a study of blood T cell repertoires in COVID-19. The table came from immunoSEQ multiplex PCR; TCRdb's copy has only in-frame clones and leaves some out. The data contain under 200,000 clones, 83% of them singletons. The sample comprised peripheral blood. These receptors originate from a woman aged 70 to 79 who had recovered from COVID-19.

V and J are TRBV4-1 and TRBJ2-1; D perhaps matches TRBD2 (7 bases). The CDR3 is made up of 16 amino acids. Per the germline V gene, CDR1 is MGHRA and CDR2 is YSYEKL. V lost 1 base to trimming and J lost 2 bases, with 12 bases between them. The CDR3 reads CASSQVGGPAYNEQFF. Here the CDR3 DNA reads TGCGCCAGCAGCCAAGTGGGGGGGCCGGCCTACAATGAGCAGTTCTTC.

The chain joins TRBV6-1 to TRBJ1-2; D is perhaps TRBD1 (5 bases). V lost 1 base and J lost 8, with 14 bases in between. CDR1 MNHNS and CDR2 SASEGT come from the germline V gene. The CDR3 covers 14 residues. The DNA for the CDR3 is TGTGCCAGCAGTGAAGTCAGGGAACTCGGGGGCTACACCTTC. Protein sequence: CASSEVRELGGYTF.

This chain links TRBV6-5 with TRBJ1-5; a possible D gene is TRBD1 (5 bases). The germline V and J ends were trimmed by 11 bases and 3 bases, with 11 bases remaining between them. The CDR3 is made up of 12 amino acids. Germline CDR1 reads MNHEY; CDR2 reads SVGAGI. CDR3 DNA sequence: TGTGCCTCCCAGGGAAACAATCAGCCCCAGCATTTT. Amino acid sequence: CASQGNNQPQHF.

The rearrangement uses TRBV28 and TRBJ2-3, with a weak D call TRBD2 (5 bases). Germline loops: CDR1 MDHEN, CDR2 SYDVKM. The length of the CDR3 is 15 residues. Trimming cost V 3 bases and J 1 base, with 11 bases left between them. CDR3 loop: CASSFQRVGTDTQYF. The CDR3 DNA follows: TGTGCCAGCAGTTTCCAGAGGGTTGGCACAGATACGCAGTATTTT. The variable domain in full, with the rest retrieved from reference TRBV28 and TRBJ2-3, is DVKVTQSSRYLVKRTGEKVFLECVQDMDHENMFWYRQDPGLGLRLIYFSYDVKMKEKGDIPEGYSVSREKKERFSLILESASTNQTSMYLCASSFQRVGTDTQYFGPGTRLTVL.

The V call is TRBV7-3, the J call TRBJ2-1; the D gene is possibly TRBD1 (5 bases). Per the germline V gene, CDR1 is SGHTA and CDR2 is FQGTGA. Trimming stripped 2 bases from V and 6 bases from J, with 11 bases between. The CDR3 has 14 amino acids. The CDR3 coding sequence is TGTGCCAGCAGCTTAGGACACCGACTCAATGAGCAGTTCTTC. It specifies CASSLGHRLNEQFF.

CDR3 bases: TGTGCCAGCTCCGGGGGGGGGATGAACACTGAAGCTTTCTTT. Its protein is CASSGGGMNTEAFF. This chain joins TRBV18 and TRBJ1-1, with D tentatively TRBD1 (5 bases). Trimming pared 6 bases from V and 0 bases from J, leaving 11 bases between. The CDR3 totals 14 residues. The germline V gene encodes CDR1 KGHSH and CDR2 LQKENI.

This clone appeared a single time. This chain uses TRBV28 with TRBJ1-2; D possibly corresponds to TRBD1 (6 bases). Germline CDR1 and CDR2: MDHEN and SYDVKM. Trimming removed 4 bases at V and 5 bases at J, with 14 bases between. CDR3 length equals 14 residues. The CDR3: CASSWGRGWYGYTF. The CDR3 DNA is TGTGCCAGCAGTTGGGGGCGGGGGTGGTATGGCTACACCTTC.

J is TRBJ2-5 and V is TRBV30; TRBD2 agrees at 8 bases. Germline values: CDR1 GTSNPN, CDR2 SVGIG (reference sequence). The CDR3 extends over 16 amino acids. V trimming: 0 bases; J trimming: 5 bases; junction bases outside the gene matches: 11. This chain's CDR3 is CAWSVRAGGILETQYF. CDR3 nucleotides: TGTGCCTGGAGTGTTCGGGCGGGAGGAATATTGGAGACCCAGTACTTC. The full variable domain, with the rest looked up from reference TRBV30 and TRBJ2-5, is SQTIHQWPATLVQPVGSPLSLECTVEGTSNPNLYWYRQAAGRGLQLLFYSVGIGQISSEVPQNLSASRPQDRQFILSSKKLLLSDSGFYLCAWSVRAGGILETQYFGPGTRLLVL.

V is TRBV7-2 and J is TRBJ2-1; 10 bases map to TRBD1. Trimming cost V 2 bases and J 4 bases; bases outside gene matches: 8. CDR1 SGHTA and CDR2 FQGNSA come from the germline V gene. The CDR3 runs 17 residues. CDR3 sequence: CASSLWPGQGTYNEQFF. CDR3 DNA: TGTGCCAGCAGCTTATGGCCGGGACAGGGGACTTACAATGAGCAGTTCTTC. The full variable domain, completed using reference TRBV7-2 and TRBJ2-1, is GAGVSQSPSNKVTEKGKDVELRCDPISGHTALYWYRQSLGQGLEFLIYFQGNSAPDKSGLPSDRFSAERTGGSVSTLTIQRTQQEDSAVYLCASSLWPGQGTYNEQFFGPGTRLTVL.

The genes are TRBV5-6 and TRBJ1-1; D is uncertain. The germline CDR1 and CDR2 sequences are SGHDT and YYEEEE. V dropped 0 bases and J dropped 1 base, with 4 bases sitting between them. This CDR3 comprises 13 residues. The CDR3, as DNA: TGTGCCAGCAGCTTGGTCAGGAACACTGAAGCTTTCTTT. Residues: CASSLVRNTEAFF.

About this clone itself: The junction departs from germline at one end; a sequencing error may be responsible. The chain couples TRBV19 to TRBJ1-6, with D perhaps matching TRBD1 (5 bases). Germline V gene sequence: CDR1 LNHDA, CDR2 SQIVND (reference sequence). The CDR3 covers 15 residues. The CDR3 DNA is TGTGCCAGTAGGATAGACGGGGGTCGGAATTCACCCCTCCACTTT. Protein: CASRIDGGRNSPLHF. Full variable domain (missing parts from reference TRBV19 and TRBJ1-6): DGGITQSPKYLFRKEGQNVTLSCEQNLNHDAMYWYRQDPGQGLRLIYYSQIVNDFQKGDIAEGYSVSREKKESFPLTVTSAQKNPTAFYLCASRIDGGRNSPLHFGNGTRLTVT.

This chain links TRBV4-2 with TRBJ2-3; the match to TRBD1 covers 12 bases. V was clipped by 3 bases and J by 5 bases; unmatched bases: 12. Looked up from germline, CDR1 is LGHNA and CDR2 is YNFKEQ. The CDR3 spans 18 residues. The CDR3 DNA reads as TGTGCCAGCAGCCATCGACCGCCGGGACAGGGGGCGAGAGATACGCAGTATTTT. Its protein product is CASSHRPPGQGARDTQYF.

The chain couples TRBV2 to TRBJ1-1; 9 nucleotides line up with TRBD1. This CDR3 spans 14 amino acids. V lost 7 bases, J lost 5 bases, and 8 bases stayed unmatched. CDR1 is SNHLY and CDR2 is FYNNEI in the germline V gene. The CDR3 DNA follows: TGTGCCAGCACCGGACAGGGGATAGGAACTGAAGCTTTCTTT. Translated: CASTGQGIGTEAFF. Filled out from reference TRBV2 and TRBJ1-1, the complete variable domain reads EPEVTQTPSHQVTQMGQEVILRCVPISNHLYFYWYRQILGQKVEFLVSFYNNEISEKSEIFDDQFSVERPDGSNFTLKIRSTKLEDSAMYFCASTGQGIGTEAFFGQGTRLTVV.

There are a few counts of this clone. Other DNA sequences in the same sample also yield this CDR3. The V and J genes are TRBV9 and TRBJ2-1; no firm D call. In germline, CDR1 is SGDLS, CDR2 YYNGEE. This CDR3 spans 15 amino acids. The V end lost 0 bases, the J end lost 0 bases, and 7 bases lay between the germline ends. CDR3 in amino acids: CASSVGPSSYNEQFF. DNA for the CDR3: TGTGCCAGCAGCGTAGGTCCCAGCTCCTACAATGAGCAGTTCTTC.

The V call is TRBV6-1, the J call TRBJ2-7, with 7 bases that match TRBD1. Germline V lookup: CDR1 MNHNS, CDR2 SASEGT. This CDR3 spans 16 amino acids. V shed 4 bases and J 6 bases; nucleotides not matched to a gene: 15. The CDR3 region has the DNA TGTGCCAGCAGTGGTGCCTCCGGACAGGTCTCGGTCGAGCAGTACTTC. It translates to CASSGASGQVSVEQYF.

CDR3 region: CSVGGATGYEQYF. The CDR3 bases are TGCAGCGTGGGGGGGGCAACCGGATACGAGCAGTACTTC. This rearrangement joins TRBV29-1 to TRBJ2-7; maybe TRBD2 (7 bases). Germline-derived CDR1 and CDR2 are SQVTM and ANQGSEA. This CDR3 is built from 13 residues. Trimming removed 6 bases at V and 4 bases at J, with 16 bases between.

This clone was seen only once. The gene calls are TRBV2 and TRBJ2-7, with 12 bases fitting TRBD2. The CDR3 is 15 amino acids. J lost 1 base, V lost 6 bases, and 4 bases had no gene match. CDR1 is SNHLY, CDR2 FYNNEI, per germline. The CDR3 coding sequence is TGTGCCAGCAGACCGACTAGCGGGGGATCCTACGAGCAGTACTTC. Residues: CASRPTSGGSYEQYF.

This clone occurred a few times. The genes are TRBV7-3 and TRBJ1-6; D is possibly TRBD1 (5 bases). CDR3 length: 13 amino acids. The germline V and J ends were trimmed by 4 bases and 10 bases, with 11 bases remaining between them. Germline CDR1 and CDR2: SGHTA and FQGTGA. The CDR3, as DNA: TGTGCCAGCAGCTATATGGGGGGATCACCCCTCCACTTT. It encodes CASSYMGGSPLHF. Based on the CDR3 plus reference TRBV7-3 and TRBJ1-6, the full variable domain is GAGVSQTPSNKVTEKGKYVELRCDPISGHTALYWYRQSLGQGPEFLIYFQGTGAADDSGLPNDRFFAVRPEGSVSTLKIQRTERGDSAVYLCASSYMGGSPLHFGNGTRLTVT.

This rearrangement joins TRBV18 to TRBJ2-1; 7 bases align to TRBD2. The V gene end was trimmed by 1 base and the J gene end by 3 bases; junction bases not matched to a gene: 3. The CDR3 runs 15 residues. From germline, CDR1 is KGHSH and CDR2 LQKENI. This CDR3 reads CASSPRGDYYNEQFF. In nucleotides, the CDR3 is TGTGCCAGCTCACCACGGGGGGACTACTACAATGAGCAGTTCTTC.

Comments on this clone: Other DNA sequences of this sample code for an identical CDR3. This chain connects TRBV11-2 to TRBJ1-3; 7 bases match TRBD1. The CDR3 runs to 16 residues. The V gene end was trimmed by 5 bases and the J gene end by 0 bases; junction bases not matched to a gene: 7. Germline V gives CDR1 SGHAT, CDR2 FQNNGV. The CDR3 DNA is TGTGCCAGCAGCCCCAGACAGGGCCCCTCTGGAAACACCATATATTTT. Its protein is CASSPRQGPSGNTIYF.

The chain uses TRBV12-3 or TRBV12-4 and TRBJ1-1, with D possibly matching TRBD1 (6 bases). V was clipped by 7 bases and J by 0 bases, with 9 bases between them. The length of the CDR3 is 13 residues. CDR3 DNA sequence: TGTGCCAGCACGGGGGGCGTGAACACTGAAGCTTTCTTT. Translating it yields CASTGGVNTEAFF.

V and J are TRBV5-4 and TRBJ1-2, with 9 bases identical to TRBD1. The CDR3 loop spans 13 amino acids. V trimming: 6 bases; J trimming: 5 bases; junction bases outside the gene matches: 5. The V gene's germline CDR1 is SGHNT and CDR2 YYREEE (reference sequence). The CDR3 is CASNRDREYGYTF. The DNA of the CDR3 is TGTGCCAGCAACCGGGACAGGGAATATGGCTACACCTTC.

This chain connects TRBV28 to TRBJ1-5; 8 positions match TRBD1. Trimming at V came to 6 bases and at J to 5 bases, leaving 0 bases not matched to a gene. Germline V gives CDR1 MDHEN, CDR2 SYDVKM. This CDR3 comprises 12 residues. CDR3 loop: CASRDRDQPQHF. The DNA of the CDR3 is TGTGCCAGCAGGGACAGGGATCAGCCCCAGCATTTT. Full variable domain (rest looked up from reference TRBV28 and TRBJ1-5): DVKVTQSSRYLVKRTGEKVFLECVQDMDHENMFWYRQDPGLGLRLIYFSYDVKMKEKGDIPEGYSVSREKKERFSLILESASTNQTSMYLCASRDRDQPQHFGDGTRLSIL.

The V gene is TRBV11-3, the J gene TRBJ2-5; perhaps TRBD1 as D (5 bases). The CDR3 loop spans 15 amino acids. V was clipped by 5 bases and J by 2 bases, with 15 bases between them. Germline V gene data show CDR1 as SGHNT and CDR2 as YENEEA. This CDR3 reads CASSVRTDKQETQYF. The CDR3 region has the DNA TGTGCCAGCAGCGTCCGGACGGACAAACAAGAGACCCAGTACTTC.

The genes are TRBV11-2 and TRBJ2-7; 11 bases agree with TRBD2. Germline CDR1 is SGHAT and CDR2 is FQNNGV. Trimming removed 1 base from V and 4 bases from J; junction bases left unmatched: 6. The length of the CDR3 is 16 residues. In DNA form, the CDR3 reads TGTGCCAGCAGCTTAGCCCCGACTAGCGGGACTTACGAGCAGTACTTC. It is translated as CASSLAPTSGTYEQYF.

This rearrangement joins TRBV19 to TRBJ1-5; 7 bases map to TRBD1. CDR1 LNHDA and CDR2 SQIVND come from the germline V gene (reference sequence). The length of the CDR3 is 17 residues. Unmatched junction bases numbered 10, after V lost 5 bases and J lost 0 bases. CDR3 sequence (DNA): TGTGCCAGTAGTGGCTTACAGGGGCCCTATAGCAATCAGCCCCAGCATTTT. It specifies CASSGLQGPYSNQPQHF.

This clone was detected only a few times. The rearrangement joins TRBV7-9 to TRBJ1-5; D call uncertain. V lost 1 base, J lost 6 bases, and 7 bases lay in between. CDR3 size: 13 residues. Germline V gene data show CDR1 as SEHNR and CDR2 as FQNEAQ (reference sequence). CDR3 DNA sequence: TGTGCCAGCAGCTTAGATTTCTCTCAGCCCCAGCATTTT. Its protein is CASSLDFSQPQHF. The full variable domain, its missing parts supplied by reference TRBV7-9 and TRBJ1-5, is DTGVSQNPRHKITKRGQNVTFRCDPISEHNRLYWYRQTLGQGPEFLTYFQNEAQLEKSRLLSDRFSAERPKGSFSTLEIQRTEQGDSAMYLCASSLDFSQPQHFGDGTRLSIL.

J is TRBJ2-7 and V is TRBV6-1; possible D gene TRBD2, 6 bases. The CDR3 is 14 amino acids. V gave up 3 bases and J gave up 0 bases, with 9 bases separating them. Germline V lookup: CDR1 MNHNS, CDR2 SASEGT. The CDR3 region is CASSEGGTSYEQYF. CDR3 coding DNA: TGTGCCAGCAGTGAGGGGGGAACCTCCTACGAGCAGTACTTC.

The V call is TRBV2, the J call TRBJ2-7, with TRBD2 as a possible D gene (6 bases). With 7 bases removed from V and 0 bases from J, the gap between germline ends came to 16 bases. There are 15 residues in the CDR3. Germline V gene data show CDR1 as SNHLY and CDR2 as FYNNEI. Here the CDR3 DNA reads TGTGCCAGCACCAAGGGTGGGACTGTCTCCTACGAGCAGTACTTC. Translating it yields CASTKGGTVSYEQYF.